A selection of T cell receptor beta chains follows, all from one sample in a study of regulatory T cells in long-lasting Graves disease. TCRdb itself ran the multiplex PCR reads through MiXCR, one entry per CDR3 protein. The table lists 400,000 to 600,000 distinct CDR3 sequences, roughly 21% of them singletons. This material consisted of peripheral blood mononuclear cells (PBMCs), taken when the disease was refractory, from a patient treated with antithyroid drugs. All receptors come from a female donor with Graves disease. Each CDR3 is given with its conserved first and last residue. The order of the fields is D gene, V gene, J gene, clone size, CDR3 protein, CDR3 DNA. D genes are given only for firm matches. A row's size may be missing; if present it is once, few, many or a size class.

>TRBD1|TRBV29-1|TRBJ2-7|NA
CSVITPLGDRVSYEQYF
TGCAGCGTCATTACCCCCCTCGGGGACAGGGTTTCATACGAGCAGTACTTC
>TRBD1|TRBV4-1|TRBJ1-4|NA
CASSQSGTDNEKLFF
TGCGCCAGCAGCCAATCCGGGACAGATAATGAAAAACTGTTTTTT
>TRBD2|TRBV28|TRBJ2-1|NA
CASSPTGLIRNEQFF
TGTGCCAGCAGTCCAACGGGACTAATTAGAAATGAGCAGTTCTTC
>NA|TRBV29-1|TRBJ1-3|few
CSVEKSSGNTIYF
TGCAGCGTTGAGAAGAGCTCTGGAAACACCATATATTTT
>NA|TRBV5-5|TRBJ2-1|NA
CASSRGSWDEQFF
TGTGCCAGCAGCAGGGGGTCATGGGATGAGCAGTTCTTC
>NA|TRBV6-1|TRBJ2-7|few
CASSQNRNSRNEQYF
TGTGCCAGCAGTCAAAATAGGAACTCCCGGAACGAGCAGTACTTC
>TRBD1|TRBV6-5|TRBJ1-2|many
CASNYRGLNYGYTF
TGTGCCAGCAATTACAGGGGGCTTAACTATGGCTACACCTTC
>NA|TRBV5-5|TRBJ1-1|NA
CASSGGWVGNTEAFF
TGTGCCAGCAGCGGGGGTTGGGTCGGGAACACTGAAGCTTTCTTT
>NA|TRBV24-1|TRBJ2-2|NA
CATSGPITGELFF
TGTGCCACCAGTGGTCCGATTACCGGGGAGCTGTTTTTT
>NA|TRBV6-5|TRBJ1-4|few
CASSYSGGFGEKLFF
TGTGCCAGCAGTTACTCGGGGGGTTTTGGTGAAAAACTGTTTTTT
>NA|TRBV6-1|TRBJ1-2|many
CASSERQGSGYTF
TGTGCCAGCAGTGAACGGCAGGGCTCTGGCTACACCTTC
>NA|TRBV18|TRBJ1-4|many
CASSRGLATNEKLFF
TGTGCCAGCTCACGTGGCCTAGCAACTAATGAAAAACTGTTTTTT
>TRBD1|TRBV12-3/TRBV12-4|TRBJ1-6|many
CASSLGTGANSPLHF
TGTGCCAGCAGTTTAGGGACAGGGGCTAATTCACCCCTCCACTTT
>NA|TRBV14|TRBJ2-3|few
CASSQELRTDTQYF
TGTGCCAGCAGCCAAGAACTTCGCACAGATACGCAGTATTTT
>TRBD2|TRBV28|TRBJ2-7|many
CASRNPGLAGVTYEQYF
TGTGCCAGCAGGAACCCCGGACTAGCGGGGGTTACTTACGAGCAGTACTTC
>TRBD1|TRBV29-1|TRBJ1-1|NA
CSVPRQGEAFF
TGCAGCGTCCCAAGACAGGGTGAAGCTTTCTTT
>NA|TRBV7-3|TRBJ2-5|many
CASSQGGKAETQYF
TGTGCCAGCAGCCAGGGGGGGAAGGCGGAGACCCAGTACTTC
>TRBD1|TRBV11-3|TRBJ1-1|many
CASSRLDRVEAFF
TGTGCCAGCAGCCGACTGGACAGGGTGGAAGCTTTCTTT
>NA|TRBV20-1|TRBJ1-1|NA
CSASGVGNTEAFF
TGCAGTGCTAGCGGGGTGGGGAACACTGAAGCTTTCTTT
>NA|TRBV20-1|TRBJ2-3|NA
CSASGAQGLVSDTQYF
TGCAGTGCTAGTGGGGCCCAGGGGTTGGTTTCAGATACGCAGTATTTT
>TRBD2|TRBV28|TRBJ2-5|NA
CASGSAGVQETQYF
TGTGCCAGCGGTTCGGCGGGGGTACAAGAGACCCAGTACTTC
>NA|TRBV6-5|TRBJ2-4|few
CASSSETDSTQYF
TGTGCCAGCAGTTCCGAAACGGACAGCACTCAGTACTTC
>NA|TRBV7-8|TRBJ1-1|many
CASSLGTERGRENTEAFF
TGTGCCAGCAGCTTAGGAACAGAGAGGGGAAGGGAGAACACTGAAGCTTTCTTT
>NA|TRBV6-1|TRBJ1-1|many
CASSLRDQIGTFF
TGTGCCAGCAGTCTCAGGGACCAAATAGGGACTTTCTTT
>NA|TRBV7-3|TRBJ1-1|many
CASSPSSTNTEAFF
TGTGCCAGCAGCCCAAGTTCGACGAACACTGAAGCTTTCTTT
>TRBD1|TRBV28|TRBJ2-7|many
CASSLIGGQGSSGQYF
TGTGCCAGCAGTTTAATTGGGGGACAGGGTAGTTCGGGGCAGTACTTC
>TRBD2|TRBV6-1|TRBJ2-7|many
CASQRGSGIGRAYHEQYF
TGTGCCAGCCAAAGGGGAAGTGGCATCGGGAGGGCCTACCACGAGCAGTACTTC
>NA|TRBV20-1|TRBJ1-1|NA
CSARPGSNSGMNTEAFF
TGCAGTGCTAGACCGGGATCTAACTCTGGGATGAACACTGAAGCTTTCTTT
>NA|TRBV12-3/TRBV12-4|TRBJ2-5|few
CASRKRAGAPETQYF
TGTGCCAGCAGAAAGAGGGCAGGGGCGCCAGAGACCCAGTACTTC
>NA|TRBV28|TRBJ1-1|many
CASSPAGTSNTEAFF
TGTGCCAGCAGTCCAGCCGGGACATCGAACACTGAAGCTTTCTTT
>NA|TRBV3-1|TRBJ1-5|many
CASSQAGNQPQHF
TGTGCCAGCAGCCAGGCTGGGAATCAGCCCCAGCATTTT
>NA|TRBV7-9|TRBJ1-2|few
CASTRVRGPNYGYTF
TGTGCCAGCACCAGAGTACGGGGACCTAACTATGGCTACACCTTC
>NA|TRBV25-1|TRBJ2-5|many
CASSESRVVETQYF
TGTGCCAGCAGTGAATCGAGGGTTGTCGAGACCCAGTACTTC
>NA|TRBV3-1|TRBJ2-5|many
CASSQELSVGEETQYF
TGTGCCAGCAGCCAAGAGCTTAGCGTGGGGGAAGAGACCCAGTACTTC
>TRBD1|TRBV2|TRBJ1-1|many
CASKLGQGGAEAFF
TGTGCCAGCAAACTAGGACAGGGGGGGGCTGAAGCTTTCTTT
>NA|TRBV27|TRBJ2-3|few
CASRPRLDTDTQYF
TGTGCCAGCAGACCCCGCCTGGACACAGATACGCAGTATTTT
>TRBD1|TRBV29-1|TRBJ1-1|few
CSVYRGRLNTEAFF
TGCAGCGTTTACAGGGGGCGCCTGAACACTGAAGCTTTCTTT
>NA|TRBV7-2|TRBJ1-3|few
CAVPQRAGNTIYF
TGTGCCGTTCCCCAAAGGGCTGGAAACACCATATATTTT
>NA|TRBV6-2/TRBV6-3|TRBJ2-4|few
CASSSLTRGTLDF
TGTGCCAGCAGTTCCTTGACCAGAGGGACCCTGGACTTC
>NA|TRBV7-2|TRBJ2-6|few
CASSSDPGANVLTF
TGTGCCAGCAGCTCTGATCCTGGGGCCAACGTCCTGACTTTC
>TRBD1|TRBV13|TRBJ2-7|many
CASSSRQGNSYEQYF
TGTGCCAGCAGCTCCCGACAGGGTAACTCCTACGAGCAGTACTTC
>NA|TRBV5-6|TRBJ2-7|many
CATSGSFSYEQYF
TGTGCCACCTCCGGGTCTTTCTCCTACGAGCAGTACTTC
>TRBD1|TRBV28|TRBJ1-2|NA
CASTPGTGNYGYTF
TGTGCCAGCACACCCGGGACAGGGAACTATGGCTACACCTTC
>TRBD2|TRBV5-1|TRBJ2-3|few
CASSLALAEQDTQYF
TGCGCCAGCAGCTTGGCACTAGCGGAGCAAGATACGCAGTATTTT
>NA|TRBV7-2|TRBJ1-2|NA
CASGYSLTDYGYAF
TGTGCCAGCGGCTACTCGCTGACAGACTATGGCTACGCCTTC
>TRBD2|TRBV6-5|TRBJ2-7|many
CASSYSHSGSGYEQYF
TGTGCCAGCAGTTACTCGCACAGCGGGAGTGGATACGAGCAGTACTTC
>NA|TRBV28|TRBJ1-6|many
CASSQGMYNSPLHF
TGTGCCAGCAGCCAGGGGATGTATAATTCACCCCTCCACTTT